The sequence of this T cell receptor beta chain was determined in a study of T cells in Graves' hyperthyroidism and ophthalmopathy (dated by TCRdb to between 2017 and 2020). Study-level background: Peripheral blood samples were taken at the time of initial diagnosis, prior to any treatment. To identify distinguishing TCR V-J signatures, a discovery cohort of some 100 patients was used, comprising some 43 with Graves' ophthalmopathy and some 60 with stable Graves' hyperthyroidism. Prospective prediction of ophthalmopathy was tested in an independent validation cohort consisting of 18 to 20 hyperthyroidism patients and approximately 16 patients who later progressed to ophthalmopathy. The 75 to 100 discovery patients were randomly divided into training and test sets at a 7:3 ratio. Thyroid tissue and blood T-cell repertoires from about six Graves' hyperthyroidism patients were also compared in the study. Following sampling, methimazole starting at 30 mg daily was given to hyperthyroidism patients, and high-dose intravenous methylprednisolone was given to ophthalmopathy patients. The paper reports TCR Vbeta CDR3 sequencing of about 140 peripheral blood samples: 40 to 45 ophthalmopathy, fewer than 80 hyperthyroidism and around 17 progressor patients.

Results and caveats for the whole study, not just this receptor: Most expanded thyroid clonotypes (frequency above 0.001) were also found in blood, which suggests that blood repertoires may mirror thyroid immune responses. In validation, the model predicted progression to ophthalmopathy a median of around 6.5 months before onset, with roughly 70% sensitivity and about 75% specificity. A model built on a 13 V-J signature distinguished ophthalmopathy from stable hyperthyroidism, reaching roughly 88% sensitivity and about 81% specificity in cross-validation and 80%/75% in testing. No statistical method was used to set the sample size in advance, and investigators knew the group allocation.

A patient counted as having stable Graves' hyperthyroidism if no progression to ophthalmopathy occurred over 18 months of follow-up. The hyperthyroidism patients were between 18 and 65 years old and newly diagnosed, with a disease duration of less than 2 months. The study excluded patients with uncontrolled infections, other autoimmune diseases, pregnancy or lactation. Clinical symptoms, serum thyroxine and TRAb, thyroid ultrasound, and orbital computed tomography formed the basis for the diagnoses. Ficoll-Paque density gradient centrifugation was used to isolate PBMCs from 8.5 to 10 ml of fresh peripheral blood. Trizol reagent was used to extract total RNA, and RNA quality was then checked on an Agilent 2100 Bioanalyzer. Inclusive of the bounding cysteine and phenylalanine, the CDR3 is 13 residues long. Only the CDR3 region is kept as DNA, spanning 39 bases read in frame from base 1. Based on the germline V gene, the CDR1 and CDR2 sequences are MDHEN and SYDVKM.

Amplification of TCR beta CDR3 regions was carried out from RNA transcripts. The TCR CDR3 was subjected to a first round of RT-PCR using the HTBI primer set and the Qiagen OneStep RT-PCR kit. A second multiplex PCR round built the libraries, followed by size selection and purification. Libraries were sequenced paired-end with 100 bp reads on an Illumina HiSeq2000. On the authors' methods: SOAPnuke was used to process the raw data, with reads discarded if the reads contained adapters or uncalled bases, had a mean Phred below 15, or lacked an exact constant-primer or identifier match. High-quality paired reads were merged with COPE v1.2.5, and unique nucleotide sequences were defined as clonotypes. MiTCR v1.1 was used to align the clonotypes against IMGT TRBV, TRBD and TRBJ reference segments. Analysis was restricted to V-J combinations with a frequency above 0.0001, which covered roughly 99% of repertoires. The TCS score was defined as F50 (clonal expansion) divided by E x V (chaos), with BLOSUM62-based TCRdist calculated between CDR3 peptides within each V-J. Welch's t-statistics and random forest reduced just over 500 V-J features to 10 to 15, which were used in a naive Bayes classifier (R e1071). The raw public reads went through TCRdb reprocessing: fastp at Q25, MiXCR clone calling, in-frame beta chains kept. Each CDR3 protein appears once, grouped with its most common genes and DNA. What appears here as the V and J calls and clone size reflects TCRdb's work, not the paper's. Present in this sample are approximately 590,000 distinct CDR3 sequences, 15% to 18% of which were seen just once. Under 8% of the sample is in the top ten clones.

In the case of this clonotype: What this receptor recognizes is not known. Possible read error: a much larger clone is one base away.

Sequenced: blood. The rearrangement combines TRBV28 with TRBJ2-1; TRBD2 agrees with 7 junctional bases. The TCR originated in a woman aged 30 to 39 with Graves' hyperthyroidism. The DNA sequence follows: TGTGCCGGCAGCCCGGGGACTATCGATGAGCAGTTCTTC. Its protein reads: CAGSPGTIDEQFF.